This entry lists 27 T cell receptor beta chains sequenced from one sample in a study of human T cells and chemical hapten exposure. Indicated time point: pre-sensitization, week 0. Treatment in this sample: therapeutic diphenylcyclopropenone sensitization with weekly scalp DPC. Using its own MiXCR run on the RACE reads, TCRdb lists one record per CDR3 protein. This sample has 250,000 or so distinct CDR3 sequences; around 7.3% occur once, and the top ten carry around 1.2%. Sequenced material: whole blood, taken in connection with sensitization to the hapten diphenylcyclopropenone (DPC). These receptors all come from a man younger than 35 with alopecia areata. Some clones in this sample may be carry-over from other donors' samples.

This clonotype was counted between two and nine times. The J gene is TRBJ2-3, the V gene TRBV7-9; D might be TRBD2 (5 bases). With 1 base removed from V and 8 bases from J, the gap between germline ends came to 13 bases. The germline gives CDR1 SEHNR, CDR2 FQNEAQ (reference sequence). The CDR3 is 14 residues long. CDR3 region: CASSLGHPEGTQYF. CDR3 nucleotides: TGTGCCAGCAGCTTAGGGCATCCCGAGGGTACGCAGTATTTT. The whole variable domain, filled in from reference TRBV7-9 and TRBJ2-3, reads DTGVSQNPRHKITKRGQNVTFRCDPISEHNRLYWYRQTLGQGPEFLTYFQNEAQLEKSRLLSDRFSAERPKGSFSTLEIQRTEQGDSAMYLCASSLGHPEGTQYFGPGTRLTVL.

This chain joins TRBV29-1 and TRBJ2-5, with 8 bases aligning to TRBD1. This CDR3 is 12 amino acids long. Germline loops: CDR1 SQVTM, CDR2 ANQGSEA. Germline trimming cut 7 bases from V and 5 bases from J; bases unmatched to any gene: 6. The chain's CDR3 is CSGGQVLETQYF. The CDR3 DNA follows: TGCAGCGGGGGACAGGTGCTCGAGACCCAGTACTTC.

This clonotype was seen a few times. The CDR3 region has the DNA TGTGCCAGCAGCGGACAGGGCTCAGGGGCCAACGTCCTGACTTTC. This sequence encodes CASSGQGSGANVLTF. The chain joins TRBV9 to TRBJ2-6; 7 bases agree with TRBD1. CDR1 and CDR2 (germline): SGDLS, YYNGEE. V lost 3 bases, J lost 4 bases, and 4 bases stayed unmatched. This CDR3 spans 15 amino acids.

A few counts support this clonotype. V and J are TRBV7-6 and TRBJ2-2; 12 bases match TRBD2. This CDR3 region has 15 residues. Germline V lookup: CDR1 SGHVS, CDR2 FNYEAQ. Trimming at V came to 3 bases and at J to 5 bases, leaving 1 base not matched to a gene. CDR3 sequence reads: CASSLTSGSTGELFF. The CDR3 DNA sequence: TGTGCCAGCAGCTTGACTAGCGGGAGTACCGGGGAGCTGTTTTTT. The complete variable domain, with remaining parts taken from reference TRBV7-6 and TRBJ2-2, reads GAGVSQSPRYKVTKRGQDVALRCDPISGHVSLYWYRQALGQGPEFLTYFNYEAQQDKSGLPNDRFSAERPEGSISTLTIQRTEQRDSAMYRCASSLTSGSTGELFFGEGSRLTVL.

The DNA of the CDR3 is TGTGCCAGCAGTCAGCACGAGTTGCTCGAGCAGTACTTC. It yields the protein CASSQHELLEQYF. The chain employs TRBV28 and TRBJ2-7, with D unclear. CDR1 and CDR2 (germline): MDHEN, SYDVKM. Trimming shortened V by 5 bases and J by 6 bases, and 14 bases separated the two germline ends. The CDR3 runs 13 residues.

This rearrangement joins TRBV2 to TRBJ1-1; D gene ambiguous. The germline V and J ends were trimmed by 8 bases and 5 bases, with 12 bases remaining between them. The CDR3 is 12 amino acids. Germline lookup yields CDR1 SNHLY and CDR2 FYNNEI. Here the CDR3 reads CASPPSGTEAFF. As DNA, the CDR3 is TGTGCCAGCCCTCCGTCCGGAACTGAAGCTTTCTTT.

The chain has TRBV12-3 or TRBV12-4 and TRBJ2-7; the match to TRBD1 covers 7 bases. Germline trimming cut 3 bases from V and 2 bases from J; bases unmatched to any gene: 10. This CDR3 contains 16 residues. Written as DNA, the CDR3 is TGTGCCAGCAGTTTGGTTGGGGACAGCACCGCCTACGAGCAGTACTTC. Amino acids: CASSLVGDSTAYEQYF.

This clonotype has just a few counts. This chain connects TRBV5-1 to TRBJ2-6; D might be TRBD1 (6 bases). The ends were cut back, 4 bases at V and 0 bases at J, with 14 bases in the middle. The CDR3 totals 17 residues. The germline gives CDR1 SGHRS, CDR2 YFSETQ. This CDR3 reads CASSQDRFPSGANVLTF. CDR3 in DNA: TGCGCCAGCAGCCAGGACAGATTCCCCTCTGGGGCCAACGTCCTGACTTTC.

This clonotype was picked up a small number of times. The chain is built from TRBV3-1 and TRBJ1-1; D possibly corresponds to TRBD1 (5 bases). The CDR3 length is 14 residues. CDR1 and CDR2 (germline): LGHDT, YNNKEL (reference sequence). Trimming cost V 5 bases and J 0 bases, with 10 bases left between them. CDR3 residues: CASSYRRMNTEAFF. As DNA, the CDR3 is TGTGCCAGCAGCTACAGGAGGATGAACACTGAAGCTTTCTTT.

The sample holds many counts of this clonotype. V and J are TRBV7-9 and TRBJ1-5; D unclear. Trimming left V 0 bases short and J 1 base short, with 7 bases between. The germline V gene has CDR1 SEHNR and CDR2 FQNEAQ (reference sequence). The CDR3 is 15 amino acids. In DNA, the CDR3 is TGTGCCAGCAGCTTAGCAGGGTTAAGCAATCAGCCCCAGCATTTT. Protein: CASSLAGLSNQPQHF.

The V and J genes are TRBV5-1 and TRBJ2-7; TRBD1 might be the D (6 bases). V was pared by 5 bases and J by 6 bases, with 18 bases between. CDR3 length: 14 amino acids. The germline gives CDR1 SGHRS, CDR2 YFSETQ. The CDR3 loop reads CASSLILDSREQYF. CDR3 bases: TGCGCCAGCAGTTTGATTTTGGACAGTCGCGAGCAGTACTTC. Supplemented by reference TRBV5-1 and TRBJ2-7, the full variable domain reads KAGVTQTPRYLIKTRGQQVTLSCSPISGHRSVSWYQQTPGQGLQFLFEYFSETQRNKGNFPGRFSGRQFSNSRSEMNVSTLELGDSALYLCASSLILDSREQYFGPGTRLTVT.

This clonotype was counted only a few times. The V gene is TRBV10-3, the J gene TRBJ1-5; D uncertain. This CDR3 comprises 13 residues. Trimming took 6 bases from V and 0 from J, leaving 6 bases between them. CDR1 ENHRY and CDR2 SYGVKD come from the germline V gene. CDR3 bases: TGTGCCATCAGCGAATTTAGCAATCAGCCCCAGCATTTT. It translates to CAISEFSNQPQHF.

The CDR3 DNA is TGTGCCAGCTCACCAGGGCCAGACTATGGCTACACCTTC. Encoded protein: CASSPGPDYGYTF. This chain links TRBV18 with TRBJ1-2, with D unclear. Trimming removed 2 bases at V and 3 bases at J, with 7 bases between. This CDR3 is 13 amino acids long. Germline assignment: CDR1 KGHSH and CDR2 LQKENI.

The chain uses TRBV3-1 and TRBJ2-1; TRBD2 matches at 13 bases. The CDR3 has 16 amino acids. Germline-derived CDR1 and CDR2 are LGHDT and YNNKEL (reference sequence). The junction had 4 bases not matched to a gene; V was cut back by 1 base and J by 7 bases. The CDR3 DNA follows: TGTGCCAGCAGCCAAGGACTAGCGGGGGGCCGGAATGAGCAGTTCTTC. It encodes CASSQGLAGGRNEQFF.

This chain connects TRBV5-1 to TRBJ1-1; D remains unclear. V lost 4 bases to trimming and J lost 0 bases, with 16 bases between them. The CDR3 runs to 16 residues. Germline V gene lookup returns CDR1 SGHRS and CDR2 YFSETQ. The CDR3 region has the DNA TGCGCCAGCAGCCCCGGCGTCGGCGGGTTGAACACTGAAGCTTTCTTT. Protein product: CASSPGVGGLNTEAFF. Complete variable domain (other parts from reference TRBV5-1 and TRBJ1-1): KAGVTQTPRYLIKTRGQQVTLSCSPISGHRSVSWYQQTPGQGLQFLFEYFSETQRNKGNFPGRFSGRQFSNSRSEMNVSTLELGDSALYLCASSPGVGGLNTEAFFGQGTRLTVV.

This chain uses TRBV20-1 with TRBJ2-7; possibly TRBD2 for D (5 bases). The V end was cut by 3 bases, the J end by 0 bases, with 15 bases between. The CDR3 is 15 amino acids. Germline CDR1 is DFQATT and CDR2 is SNEGSKA (reference sequence). CDR3 in DNA: TGCAGTGCTAGTCGGCTAGCCCCATTCTCCTACGAGCAGTACGTC. Translating gives CSASRLAPFSYEQYV.

The chain employs TRBV7-2 and TRBJ2-5; TRBD2 matches 12 bases. CDR1 and CDR2 from the germline V gene are SGHTA and FQGNSA. After removal of 2 bases from V and 4 bases from J, the junction contained 5 bases not matched to a gene. The CDR3 totals 16 residues. The CDR3 sequence: CASSLMVLAGGETQYF. The DNA for the CDR3 is TGTGCCAGCAGCTTAATGGTACTAGCGGGGGGAGAGACCCAGTACTTC.

The chain has TRBV3-1 and TRBJ1-1; D is unclear. Between the trimmed V and J ends, which lost 3 bases and 6 bases, there was a span of 14 bases. The V gene's germline CDR1 is LGHDT and CDR2 YNNKEL (reference sequence). The CDR3 runs to 14 residues. This chain's CDR3 is CASSQDQEAPEAFF. CDR3 in DNA: TGTGCCAGCAGCCAGGATCAGGAGGCCCCTGAAGCTTTCTTT.

The V and J genes are TRBV3-1 and TRBJ2-3; D gene unclear. V gave up 2 bases and J gave up 2 bases, with 11 bases separating them. Germline V CDR1 and CDR2: LGHDT, YNNKEL (reference sequence). The CDR3 loop spans 15 amino acids. In DNA, the CDR3 is TGTGCCAGCAGCCAAAGGAGACCGATCACAGATACGCAGTATTTT. Amino acid sequence: CASSQRRPITDTQYF.

This clonotype has a handful of counts. This chain joins TRBV3-1 and TRBJ2-2, with 9 bases fitting TRBD1. Unmatched junction bases numbered 4, after V lost 3 bases and J lost 5 bases. The germline V gene has CDR1 LGHDT and CDR2 YNNKEL (reference sequence). This CDR3 has 15 residues. The CDR3 DNA reads as TGTGCCAGCAGCCAGAGGGACAGGGATACCGGGGAGCTGTTTTTT. It codes for CASSQRDRDTGELFF.

The chain carries TRBV24-1 and TRBJ2-1; D possibly uses TRBD1 or TRBD2 (5 bases each). CDR3 length: 15 residues. Germline V gives CDR1 KGHDR, CDR2 SFDVKD. Trimming left V 0 bases short and J 2 bases short, with 7 bases between. CDR3 coding DNA: TGTGCCACCAGTGATTTGCGAGGGGCCTACAATGAGCAGTTCTTC. It encodes CATSDLRGAYNEQFF.

This clonotype was seen a handful of times. The CDR3 nucleotides are TGTGCCAGCAGCCACGTCGACAGACCAGGGGAGACCCAGTACTTC. Its translation is CASSHVDRPGETQYF. The chain joins TRBV3-1 to TRBJ2-5, with D perhaps TRBD1 (5 bases). Germline V gene data show CDR1 as LGHDT and CDR2 as YNNKEL (reference sequence). V was shortened by 3 bases and J by 5 bases, with 16 bases between the two germline ends. The CDR3 has 15 residues.

This clonotype was picked up a small number of times. The CDR3 here is CSVGKGTDTQYF. DNA of the CDR3: TGCAGCGTTGGAAAGGGAACAGATACGCAGTATTTT. The chain employs TRBV29-1 and TRBJ2-3; D unresolved. Trimming took 4 bases from V and 3 from J, leaving 8 bases between them. CDR3 length: 12 residues. CDR1 is SQVTM and CDR2 is ANQGSEA in the germline V gene.

This clonotype was found a few times. The V call is TRBV12-3 or TRBV12-4, the J call TRBJ2-1; 9 bases are a match to TRBD1. This CDR3 comprises 13 residues. J was trimmed by 3 bases and V by 8 bases; bases with no gene match: 2. The DNA for the CDR3 is TGTGCCAGCGGGACAGGGATCTACAATGAGCAGTTCTTC. Translation gives CASGTGIYNEQFF.

This clonotype was detected only a few times. The rearrangement links TRBV29-1 to TRBJ1-1; perhaps TRBD1 as D (5 bases). The germline gives CDR1 SQVTM, CDR2 ANQGSEA. CDR3 length: 13 amino acids. The ends were cut back, 5 bases at V and 0 bases at J, with 10 bases in the middle. This CDR3 is CSVLRGLNTEAFF. The CDR3 DNA is TGCAGCGTTCTACGGGGCCTGAACACTGAAGCTTTCTTT.

This clonotype occurred many times. The chain uses TRBV29-1 and TRBJ1-1, with a weak D call TRBD1 (6 bases). CDR1 is SQVTM and CDR2 is ANQGSEA in the germline V gene. Deletions cut 0 bases from V and 4 bases from J, with 6 bases between. This CDR3 is built from 12 residues. CDR3 in DNA: TGCAGCGTTGAAGAAGGGGGCACTGAAGCTTTCTTT. Protein sequence: CSVEEGGTEAFF.

This clonotype was observed many times. The chain links TRBV6-5 to TRBJ2-7; D unresolved. This CDR3 contains 14 residues. Looked up from germline, CDR1 is MNHEY and CDR2 is SVGAGI. Trimming pared 4 bases from V and 0 bases from J, leaving 10 bases between. The CDR3 nucleotides read TGTGCCAGCAGTTCCCAGGCACTCTCCTACGAGCAGTACGTC. Protein: CASSSQALSYEQYV.